Below are 14 T cell receptor beta chains sequenced from a single sample in a study of blood T cell repertoires in COVID-19. The data were produced by immunoSEQ multiplex PCR, yet TCRdb's version contains in-frame clones alone and is incomplete. The sample holds approximately 69,000 clones, roughly 80% seen once. Material for sequencing was peripheral blood. Receptors were obtained from a woman aged 80 or over with acute or convalescent COVID-19.

V is TRBV6-4 and J is TRBJ2-7; TRBD2 matches 7 bases. The germline CDR1 and CDR2 sequences are MRHNA and SNTAGT. Trimming removed 6 bases from V and 7 bases from J; junction bases left unmatched: 9. The CDR3 contains 13 residues. Written as DNA, the CDR3 is TGTGCCAGCAGACCTGGACTAGGTGGTGAGCAGTACTTC. Translating it yields CASRPGLGGEQYF.

The CDR3 region is CASSGRLAGGPNRELFF. The CDR3 region has the DNA TGCGCCAGCAGTGGCAGACTAGCGGGAGGGCCTAACAGGGAGCTGTTTTTT. The rearrangement links TRBV10-2 to TRBJ2-2, with 14 bases matching TRBD2. Germline V gene data show CDR1 as WSHSY and CDR2 as SAAADI. The ends lost 4 bases at V and 9 bases at J; junction bases unmatched: 10. The CDR3 is 17 amino acids.

This clone was recorded a few times. This chain uses TRBV5-6 with TRBJ1-1; 12 nucleotides match TRBD1. V trimming: 7 bases; J trimming: 5 bases; junction bases outside the gene matches: 9. Germline V gene lookup returns CDR1 SGHDT and CDR2 YYEEEE. This CDR3 comprises 15 residues. The CDR3 loop is CASGLPGQGATEAFF. CDR3 DNA: TGTGCCAGCGGGCTACCGGGACAGGGGGCTACTGAAGCTTTCTTT. Combining the CDR3 with reference TRBV5-6 and TRBJ1-1 gives the whole variable domain DAGVTQSPTHLIKTRGQQVTLRCSPKSGHDTVSWYQQALGQGPQFIFQYYEEEERQRGNFPDRFSGHQFPNYSSELNVNALLLGDSALYLCASGLPGQGATEAFFGQGTRLTVV.

The rearrangement joins TRBV5-4 to TRBJ2-1, with D tentatively TRBD2 (6 bases). CDR1 SGHNT and CDR2 YYREEE come from the germline V gene (reference sequence). V lost 3 bases to trimming and J lost 5 bases, with 15 bases between them. There are 15 residues in the CDR3. The CDR3 DNA sequence: TGTGCCAGCAGCTCAGGGACTCATCCAGACAATGAGCAGTTCTTC. As protein: CASSSGTHPDNEQFF.

This chain links TRBV5-5 with TRBJ2-6; the match to TRBD1 covers 8 bases. The CDR3 totals 15 residues. The V and J ends lost 4 bases and 2 bases, in that order; junction bases with no gene match: 2. Germline CDR1 and CDR2: SGHKS and YYEKEE (reference sequence). The chain's CDR3 is CASSLTGAGANVLTF. As DNA, the CDR3 is TGTGCCAGCAGCCTGACAGGGGCTGGGGCCAACGTCCTGACTTTC. Full variable domain (missing parts from reference TRBV5-5 and TRBJ2-6): DAGVTQSPTHLIKTRGQQVTLRCSPISGHKSVSWYQQVLGQGPQFIFQYYEKEERGRGNFPDRFSARQFPNYSSELNVNALLLGDSALYLCASSLTGAGANVLTFGAGSRLTVL.

This clone was seen once. V and J are TRBV20-1 and TRBJ2-7, with D hard to call. From germline, CDR1 is DFQATT and CDR2 SNEGSKA (reference sequence). V was clipped by 3 bases and J by 0 bases, with 12 bases between them. The CDR3 consists of 14 residues. The CDR3 loop is CSASSWQSSYEQYF. In nucleotides, the CDR3 is TGCAGTGCTAGTTCATGGCAAAGCTCCTACGAGCAGTACTTC.

The CDR3 loop is CASSWGQGDQPQHF. DNA for the CDR3: TGTGCCAGCAGCTGGGGACAGGGCGATCAGCCCCAGCATTTT. The chain couples TRBV5-5 to TRBJ1-5, with TRBD1 matching over 9 bases. CDR1 is SGHKS, CDR2 YYEKEE, per germline (reference sequence). The CDR3 covers 14 residues. The trim removed 3 bases at V and 5 bases at J, leaving 3 bases unmatched.

This chain uses TRBV5-5 with TRBJ1-3; tentative D call: TRBD1 (6 bases). CDR1 is SGHKS, CDR2 YYEKEE, per germline (reference sequence). Trimming removed 3 bases from V and 3 bases from J, with 16 bases in between. This CDR3 contains 16 residues. The DNA of the CDR3 is TGTGCCAGCAGCTCGACCTCACGGACAGTTGGAAACACCATATATTTT. Encoded protein: CASSSTSRTVGNTIYF.

V gene TRBV25-1 combines with J gene TRBJ1-4, with D possibly matching TRBD1 (5 bases). This CDR3 has 15 amino acids. Germline CDR1 MGHDK, CDR2 SYGVNS. Trimming cost V 3 bases and J 4 bases, with 12 bases left between them. DNA of the CDR3: TGTGCCAGCAGTGATCGGGCAGGGTATAATGAAAAACTGTTTTTT. It encodes CASSDRAGYNEKLFF.

This chain links TRBV28 with TRBJ2-3; weak D call: TRBD1 (5 bases). The CDR3 length is 16 residues. V lost 3 bases, J lost 3 bases, and 16 bases lay in between. The germline CDR1 and CDR2 sequences are MDHEN and SYDVKM. The CDR3 reads CASSLSQGRQTDTQYF. The CDR3 DNA is TGTGCCAGCAGTTTGAGCCAGGGAAGGCAAACAGATACGCAGTATTTT.

The gene calls are TRBV30 and TRBJ2-1; 11 nucleotides agree with TRBD2. The J segment lost 7 bases and the V segment lost 3 bases, leaving 2 bases of the junction unmatched. Germline V gene data show CDR1 as GTSNPN and CDR2 as SVGIG (reference sequence). The CDR3 has 13 amino acids. The CDR3, as DNA: TGTGCCTGGAGACCTAGCGGGAGGAATGAGCAGTTCTTC. Amino acid sequence: CAWRPSGRNEQFF.

The rearrangement uses TRBV19 and TRBJ2-7; no reliable D call. Germline CDR1 and CDR2: LNHDA and SQIVND (reference sequence). The CDR3 consists of 11 residues. The ends were cut back, 3 bases at V and 6 bases at J, with 6 bases in the middle. The CDR3 DNA follows: TGTGCCAGTAGTATCCGGAGCGAGCAGTACTTC. Its translation is CASSIRSEQYF.

The V call is TRBV2, the J call TRBJ2-2; 7 bases align to TRBD2. CDR1 and CDR2 from the germline V gene are SNHLY and FYNNEI. J lost 5 bases, V lost 2 bases, and 5 bases had no gene match. CDR3 length: 15 residues. Here the CDR3 reads CASSETGTTTGELFF. In nucleotides, the CDR3 is TGTGCCAGCAGTGAAACCGGGACTACAACCGGGGAGCTGTTTTTT.

The genes are TRBV27 and TRBJ1-1, with 9 positions matching TRBD1. Germline trimming cut 3 bases from V and 4 bases from J; bases unmatched to any gene: 3. The CDR3 consists of 14 residues. The V gene's germline CDR1 is MNHEY and CDR2 SMNVEV (reference sequence). CDR3 in amino acids: CASSLSTGGTEAFF. The CDR3 DNA reads TGTGCCAGCAGTTTGTCGACAGGGGGCACTGAAGCTTTCTTT.